The present T cell receptor beta chain was sequenced within a study of blood T cell repertoires in COVID-19. Background on the study: The United States, Italy and Spain supplied acute and convalescent COVID-19 samples. PBMCs, B-cell-depleted T cells, or T cells provided the cDNA or gDNA that made up the material.

This clone was seen at least ten times. Recruits, aged about 18 to 100 years, lived in 20 to 30 US areas. Participants were placed into cohorts based on the clinical history they reported. Trimming removed 1 base at V and 4 bases at J, with 10 bases between. Germline assignment: CDR1 SGHAT and CDR2 FQDESV (reference sequence). This CDR3 is 14 amino acids long. Profiling relied on immunoSEQ multiplex PCR, and the TCRdb table lists in-frame clones only, not all of them. The sample includes roughly 150,000 clones, less than 80% of them seen just once. This TCR came from a woman in her 70s in a cohort exposed to, infected with or recovered from COVID-19 (not recorded which). This rearrangement joins TRBV11-1 to TRBJ1-1; perhaps TRBD1 as D (6 bases). The sample consisted of PBMCs or T cells enriched from blood (not recorded which). DNA for the CDR3: TGTGCCAGCAGCTTAGGCAGGGGTCCCACTGAAGCTTTCTTT. Translating it yields CASSLGRGPTEAFF.